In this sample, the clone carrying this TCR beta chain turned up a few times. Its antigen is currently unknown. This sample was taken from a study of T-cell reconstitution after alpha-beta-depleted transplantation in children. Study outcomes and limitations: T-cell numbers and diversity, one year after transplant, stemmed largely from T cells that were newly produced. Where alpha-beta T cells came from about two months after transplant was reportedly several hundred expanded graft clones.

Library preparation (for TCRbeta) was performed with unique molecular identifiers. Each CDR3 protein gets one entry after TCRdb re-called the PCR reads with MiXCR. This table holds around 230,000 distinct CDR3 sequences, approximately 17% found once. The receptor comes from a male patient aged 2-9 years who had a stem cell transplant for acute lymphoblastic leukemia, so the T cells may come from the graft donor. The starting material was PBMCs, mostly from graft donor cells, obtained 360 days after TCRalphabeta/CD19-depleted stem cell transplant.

DNA of the CDR3: TGTGCCAGCAGCGATAACAGGGTTTACGAGCAGTACTTC. Residues: CASSDNRVYEQYF. The rearrangement links TRBV7-9 to TRBJ2-7; D perhaps matches TRBD1 (6 bases). The V end lost 5 bases, the J end lost 4 bases, and 12 bases lay between the germline ends. Germline V gene sequence: CDR1 SEHNR, CDR2 FQNEAQ (reference sequence). The CDR3 spans 13 residues.